There are many counts of the clone carrying this TCR beta chain. Researchers report isolating at least 6.5 million PBMCs per sample. This specimen belongs to a study of blood T cells in healthy people across ages. This CDR3 comprises 13 residues. V lost 1 base to trimming and J lost 5 bases, with 8 bases between them. The V gene's germline CDR1 is SEHNR and CDR2 FQNEAQ (reference sequence). PCR was performed a second time for roughly 6 to 12 cycles using a sample-barcoded 5' primer and a J-beta primer mix. Each cDNA molecule carried a tag from a template-switch adaptor that contained 12 random nucleotides. TCRdb passed the 5' RACE reads through MiXCR, listing each CDR3 protein once. The profile covers over 600,000 distinct CDR3 sequences, with roughly 20% appearing a single time and roughly 3.7% taken by the ten largest.

This receptor was identified in a man aged 65-85 years in good health. V is TRBV7-9 and J is TRBJ2-5; the D is unclear. Source material: blood. The CDR3 coding sequence is TGTGCCAGCAGCTTAGGGGGTACGGAGACCCAGTACTTC. Residues: CASSLGGTETQYF.